This TCR beta chain was identified during a study of shared clonotypes between healthy human individuals. The method was immunoSEQ multiplex PCR; TCRdb's version includes in-frame clones alone and lacks a portion of them. Seen here are about 660,000 clones, less than 85% observed once, and the top ten hold 1.5% to 2%. The table lists this clone with a few counts. What it binds is unknown. Study-wide findings and caveats: Naive subsets usually exceeded memory subsets in estimated richness. Naive CD4 clonotype sharing across a handful of donors was approximately 5%.

Sequences were obtained from memory CD4+ T cells sorted from blood. Subset denoted: CD45RA-negative fraction. The receptor was isolated from a woman under 40 in good health.

CDR3 protein: CATKGKGSYNEQFF. In DNA, the CDR3 is TGTGCCACAAAGGGCAAAGGCTCCTACAATGAGCAGTTCTTC. The gene calls are TRBV15 and TRBJ2-1; D is ambiguous. V was shortened by 9 bases and J by 0 bases, with 12 bases between the two germline ends. Germline V gene lookup returns CDR1 LNHNV and CDR2 YYDKDF (reference sequence). The length of the CDR3 is 14 residues. The full variable domain, completed using reference TRBV15 and TRBJ2-1, is DAMVIQNPRYQVTQFGKPVTLSCSQTLNHNVMYWYQQKSSQAPKLLFHYYDKDFNNEADTPDNFQSRRPNTSFCFLDIRSPGLGDTAMYLCATKGKGSYNEQFFGPGTRLTVL.